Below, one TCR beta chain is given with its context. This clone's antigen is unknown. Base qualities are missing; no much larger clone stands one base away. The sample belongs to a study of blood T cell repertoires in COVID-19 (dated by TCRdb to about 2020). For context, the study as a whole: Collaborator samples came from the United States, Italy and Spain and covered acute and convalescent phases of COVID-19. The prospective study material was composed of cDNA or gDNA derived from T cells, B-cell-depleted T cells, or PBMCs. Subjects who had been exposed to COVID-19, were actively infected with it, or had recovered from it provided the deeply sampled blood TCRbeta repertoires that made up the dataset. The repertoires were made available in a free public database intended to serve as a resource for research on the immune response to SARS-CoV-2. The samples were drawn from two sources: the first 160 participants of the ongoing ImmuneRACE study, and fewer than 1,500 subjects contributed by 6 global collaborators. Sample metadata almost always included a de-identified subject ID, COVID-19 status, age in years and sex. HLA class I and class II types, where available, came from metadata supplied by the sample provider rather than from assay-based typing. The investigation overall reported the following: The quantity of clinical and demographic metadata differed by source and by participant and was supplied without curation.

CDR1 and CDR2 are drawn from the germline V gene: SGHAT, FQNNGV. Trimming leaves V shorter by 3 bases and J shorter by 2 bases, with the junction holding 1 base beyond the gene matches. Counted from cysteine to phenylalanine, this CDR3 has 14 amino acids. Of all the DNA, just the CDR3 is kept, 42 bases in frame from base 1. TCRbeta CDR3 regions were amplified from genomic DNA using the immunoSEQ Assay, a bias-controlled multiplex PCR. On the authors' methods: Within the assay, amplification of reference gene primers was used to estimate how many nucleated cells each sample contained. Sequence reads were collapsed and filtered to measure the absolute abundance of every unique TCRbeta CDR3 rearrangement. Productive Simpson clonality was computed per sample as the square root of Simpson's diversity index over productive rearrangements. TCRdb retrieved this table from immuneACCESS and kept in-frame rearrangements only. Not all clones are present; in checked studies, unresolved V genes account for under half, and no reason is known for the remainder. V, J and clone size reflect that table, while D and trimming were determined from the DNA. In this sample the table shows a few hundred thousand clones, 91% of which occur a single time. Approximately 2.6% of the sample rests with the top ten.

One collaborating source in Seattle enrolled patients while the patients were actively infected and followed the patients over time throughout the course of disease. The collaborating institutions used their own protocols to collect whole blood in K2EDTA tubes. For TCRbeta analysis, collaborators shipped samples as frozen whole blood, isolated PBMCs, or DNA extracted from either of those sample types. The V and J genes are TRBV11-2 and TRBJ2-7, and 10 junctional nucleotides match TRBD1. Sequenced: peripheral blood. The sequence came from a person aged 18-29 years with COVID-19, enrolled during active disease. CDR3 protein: CASSFGTGAYEQYF. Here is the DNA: TGTGCCAGCAGCTTCGGGACAGGGGCCTACGAGCAGTACTTC.